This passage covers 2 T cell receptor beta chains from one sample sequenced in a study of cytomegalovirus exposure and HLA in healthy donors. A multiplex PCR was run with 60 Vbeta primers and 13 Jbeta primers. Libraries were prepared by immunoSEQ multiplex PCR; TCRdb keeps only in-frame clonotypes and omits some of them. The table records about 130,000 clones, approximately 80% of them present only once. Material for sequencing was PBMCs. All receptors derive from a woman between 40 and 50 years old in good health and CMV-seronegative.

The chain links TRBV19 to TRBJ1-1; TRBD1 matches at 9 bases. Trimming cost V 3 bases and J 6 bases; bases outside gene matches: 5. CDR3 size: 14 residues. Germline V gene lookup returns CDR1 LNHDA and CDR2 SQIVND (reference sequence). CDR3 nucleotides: TGTGCCAGTAGTATCAGACAGGGGGTGGCTGAAGCTTTCTTT. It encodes CASSIRQGVAEAFF.

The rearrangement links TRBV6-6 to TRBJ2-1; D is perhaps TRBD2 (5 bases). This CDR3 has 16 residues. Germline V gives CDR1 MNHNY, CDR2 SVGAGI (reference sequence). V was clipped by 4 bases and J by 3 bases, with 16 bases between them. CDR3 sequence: CASSSPGSGVYNEQFF. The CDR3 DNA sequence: TGTGCCAGCAGTTCCCCGGGGTCCGGCGTCTACAATGAGCAGTTCTTC.